One and the same sample provided the 2 T cell receptor beta chains below, sequenced in a study of memory CD4+ T cells and cytomegalovirus serostatus (dated by TCRdb to about 2019). A FACSAria II was used to sort memory CD4+ T cells, defined as single viable CD3+CD4+CD8-CD45RO+ cells. Libraries were constructed by the immunoSEQ multiplex PCR assay. TCRdb mirrors the immuneACCESS table, restricted to in-frame sequences. Some clones are absent from its copies; in checked studies, under half trace to an unresolved V gene, and the reason for the others is unknown. Recorded for this sample are under 75,000 clones; less than 85% of them occurred a single time. Of the sample, 0.53% is held by the ten largest clones. The specimen was memory CD4+ T cells from blood. The receptors here all came from an adult in good health and CMV-seronegative. Some clones in this sample may be carry-over from other donors' samples.

The gene calls are TRBV18 and TRBJ1-2; D might be TRBD1 (5 bases). Germline-derived CDR1 and CDR2 are KGHSH and LQKENI. V dropped 1 base and J dropped 1 base, with 7 bases sitting between them. This CDR3 has 14 amino acids. The CDR3 reads CASSPQGNNYGYTF. CDR3 bases: TGTGCCAGCTCACCACAGGGGAATAACTATGGCTACACCTTC.

The rearrangement uses TRBV11-2 and TRBJ1-2; 7 nucleotides line up with TRBD1. The CDR3 extends over 15 amino acids. The germline V gene has CDR1 SGHAT and CDR2 FQNNGV. Losses at the gene ends were 1 base for V and 2 bases for J; bases not matched to a gene: 4. The CDR3 DNA sequence: TGTGCCAGCAGCTTAGCACAGGGGCGAAACTATGGCTACACCTTC. The encoded protein is CASSLAQGRNYGYTF.